The 31 T cell receptor beta chains below all came from one sample that was sequenced in a study of control samples from healthy donors and cancer patients. Here immunoSEQ multiplex PCR was the method, and the copy in TCRdb shows in-frame clones only, minus some. The sample consists of about 140,000 clones, 94% of them appearing once. Sequencing was performed on blood. These receptors were obtained from a man aged 40-49 years in good health.

This clone was detected only once. V usage is TRBV19 and J usage is TRBJ2-1; no clear D gene. The germline V gene encodes CDR1 LNHDA and CDR2 SQIVND (reference sequence). The V and J ends lost 6 bases and 3 bases respectively, with 15 bases between them. The CDR3 has 15 residues. In nucleotides, the CDR3 is TGTGCCAGTAGCCCGGCGGCGATCCACTACAATGAGCAGTTCTTC. It codes for CASSPAAIHYNEQFF.

The gene calls are TRBV10-3 and TRBJ1-3; 10 nucleotides line up with TRBD1. The CDR3 runs to 19 residues. V lost 4 bases to trimming and J lost 1 base; unmatched junction nucleotides: 13. Germline assignment: CDR1 ENHRY and CDR2 SYGVKD. The chain's CDR3 is CAISASGTGASGSGNTIYF. The CDR3, as DNA: TGTGCCATCAGTGCCTCCGGGACAGGGGCTAGCGGATCTGGAAACACCATATATTTT.

In nucleotides, the CDR3 is TGCAGCGTTGAACAGGGGGCTGGGGGCTACACCTTC. Amino acids: CSVEQGAGGYTF. The rearrangement joins TRBV29-1 to TRBJ1-2, with 8 bases lining up with TRBD1. J was trimmed by 8 bases and V by 2 bases; bases with no gene match: 4. Germline-derived CDR1 and CDR2 are SQVTM and ANQGSEA. The CDR3 is 12 residues long.

The chain couples TRBV5-4 to TRBJ1-3; D is uncertain. CDR3 size: 14 residues. The V end lost 1 base, the J end lost 3 bases, and 8 bases lay between the germline ends. Germline V gene data show CDR1 as SGHNT and CDR2 as YYREEE (reference sequence). This CDR3 is CASSLWGIGNTIYF. The CDR3 DNA sequence: TGTGCCAGCAGCTTGTGGGGTATTGGAAACACCATATATTTT.

On this clone: The junction shows a germline mismatch at one end, possibly a read error. This rearrangement joins TRBV5-8 to TRBJ1-4; D not resolved. The CDR3 runs to 14 residues. Per germline, CDR1 SGHTS and CDR2 YDEGEE. CDR3 loop: CASSLREKNEELFF. The CDR3 coding sequence is TGTGCCAGCAGCTTGAGGGAAAAAAATGAAGAACTGTTTTTT.

The chain couples TRBV28 to TRBJ2-2; 10 bases map to TRBD1. Germline V CDR1 and CDR2: MDHEN, SYDVKM. The ends lost 7 bases at V and 6 bases at J; junction bases unmatched: 11. The CDR3 consists of 16 residues. CDR3 region: CASKLAGQGLAGELFF. CDR3 bases: TGTGCCAGCAAACTGGCGGGACAGGGGTTAGCCGGGGAGCTGTTTTTT. The entire variable domain, with the rest obtained from reference TRBV28 and TRBJ2-2, is as follows: DVKVTQSSRYLVKRTGEKVFLECVQDMDHENMFWYRQDPGLGLRLIYFSYDVKMKEKGDIPEGYSVSREKKERFSLILESASTNQTSMYLCASKLAGQGLAGELFFGEGSRLTVL.

V usage is TRBV12-3 or TRBV12-4 and J usage is TRBJ1-1; D ambiguous. Trimming removed 7 bases at V and 0 bases at J, with 6 bases between. The CDR3 is made up of 12 amino acids. The CDR3 reads CASNALNTEAFF. CDR3 sequence (DNA): TGTGCCAGCAACGCCCTGAACACTGAAGCTTTCTTT.

Only one count was recorded for this clone. The chain links TRBV2 to TRBJ2-1; 7 bases line up with TRBD2. The CDR3 has 15 residues. Germline V gives CDR1 SNHLY, CDR2 FYNNEI. Losses at the gene ends were 5 bases for V and 0 bases for J; bases not matched to a gene: 4. The CDR3 bases are TGTGCCAGCAGTCGGGACTATTCCTCCTACAATGAGCAGTTCTTC. It codes for CASSRDYSSYNEQFF.

This chain joins TRBV2 and TRBJ1-2; D is ambiguous. Germline V gene data show CDR1 as SNHLY and CDR2 as FYNNEI. The CDR3 runs to 14 residues. V lost 2 bases and J 4 bases, leaving 11 bases between the germline ends. The CDR3, as DNA: TGTGCCAGCAGTGAAAGGGATGGATCCTATGGCTACACCTTC. Its protein is CASSERDGSYGYTF.

The V and J genes are TRBV9 and TRBJ1-6, with a tentative D call TRBD1 (5 bases). This CDR3 is 15 amino acids long. V lost 2 bases and J lost 7, with 13 bases in between. Germline V gene sequence: CDR1 SGDLS, CDR2 YYNGEE. DNA for the CDR3: TGTGCCAGCAGCGTTTCCCGGGACCCGAATTCACCCCTCCACTTT. Protein: CASSVSRDPNSPLHF.

V is TRBV5-1 and J is TRBJ1-4, with a weak D call TRBD1 (5 bases). The germline V gene has CDR1 SGHRS and CDR2 YFSETQ. The CDR3 spans 13 residues. V was shortened by 4 bases and J by 3 bases, with 7 bases between the two germline ends. The CDR3, as DNA: TGCGCCAGCAGCGAGGGGTCTAATGAAAAACTGTTTTTT. Its translation: CASSEGSNEKLFF.

The chain couples TRBV6-6 to TRBJ2-3; 9 positions agree with TRBD2. Germline assignment: CDR1 MNHNY and CDR2 SVGAGI (reference sequence). Trimming at V came to 8 bases and at J to 4 bases, leaving 13 bases not matched to a gene. The CDR3 runs 16 residues. CDR3 residues: CASARGGGRASDTQYF. The CDR3 DNA is TGTGCCAGCGCCAGGGGTGGCGGGAGGGCCTCAGATACGCAGTATTTT.

This chain links TRBV5-1 with TRBJ2-5, with 8 bases lining up with TRBD2. In germline, CDR1 is SGHRS, CDR2 YFSETQ. V shed 3 bases, J shed 1 base, and the junction held 5 bases outside the gene matches. The CDR3 runs 15 residues. The CDR3 nucleotides read TGCGCCAGCAGCTCCAGCGGGGGCCTCCAAGAGACCCAGTACTTC. Protein product: CASSSSGGLQETQYF. The full variable domain, in which reference TRBV5-1 and TRBJ2-5 provide the parts outside the CDR3, is KAGVTQTPRYLIKTRGQQVTLSCSPISGHRSVSWYQQTPGQGLQFLFEYFSETQRNKGNFPGRFSGRQFSNSRSEMNVSTLELGDSALYLCASSSSGGLQETQYFGPGTRLLVL.

This clone was recorded once. The gene calls are TRBV24-1 and TRBJ1-2; D is perhaps TRBD1 (5 bases). V gave up 8 bases and J gave up 4 bases, with 22 bases separating them. Per the germline V gene, CDR1 is KGHDR and CDR2 is SFDVKD. The CDR3 is 16 amino acids. The chain's CDR3 is CATNGESRDGTYGYTF. CDR3 DNA: TGTGCCACCAACGGGGAGAGCCGGGACGGGACCTATGGCTACACCTTC.

The chain joins TRBV7-6 to TRBJ1-1; 7 bases are shared with TRBD1. Germline assignment: CDR1 SGHVS and CDR2 FNYEAQ. There are 19 residues in the CDR3. After removal of 5 bases from V and 1 base from J, the junction contained 19 bases not matched to a gene. The CDR3 bases are TGTGCCAGCAGCCAAGACCGACAGGGTGTGATAAGGGGGAACACTGAAGCTTTCTTT. This gives the protein CASSQDRQGVIRGNTEAFF.

CDR3 nucleotides: TGTGCCAGCAGCGTAGCGGGGGGAGGCCCCTACGAGCAGTACTTC. Its translation is CASSVAGGGPYEQYF. The rearrangement joins TRBV9 to TRBJ2-7; 7 bases match TRBD2. After removal of 0 bases from V and 2 bases from J, the junction contained 5 bases not matched to a gene. The CDR3 consists of 15 residues. Germline values: CDR1 SGDLS, CDR2 YYNGEE.

The V gene is TRBV12-3 or TRBV12-4, the J gene TRBJ2-1; 8 bases fit TRBD2. Losses at the gene ends were 6 bases for V and 15 bases for J; bases not matched to a gene: 4. CDR3 length equals 10 residues. As DNA, the CDR3 is TGTGCCAGCAGGGGACTAGTTTTGTTCTTC. This codes for CASRGLVLFF.

V and J are TRBV19 and TRBJ2-5; 8 bases are shared with TRBD2. CDR1 and CDR2 from the germline V gene are LNHDA and SQIVND (reference sequence). The CDR3 has 14 amino acids. Losses at the gene ends were 3 bases for V and 3 bases for J; bases not matched to a gene: 3. The CDR3, as DNA: TGTGCCAGTAGTATTACTAGCGGAAAAGAGACCCAGTACTTC. Encoded protein: CASSITSGKETQYF.

The chain links TRBV12-5 to TRBJ1-1, with no clear D. Germline V gives CDR1 LGHNT, CDR2 FRNRAP. This CDR3 spans 13 amino acids. The V and J ends lost 1 base and 5 bases respectively, with 8 bases between them. CDR3 nucleotides: TGTGCTAGTGGTTTGGAGGTGTGGACTGAAGCTTTCTTT. Translating gives CASGLEVWTEAFF.

The V gene is TRBV3-1 (or the pseudogene TRBV3-2), the J gene TRBJ1-1; TRBD1 might be the D (5 bases). This CDR3 has 14 amino acids. The V end lost 0 bases, the J end lost 4 bases, and 9 bases lay between the germline ends. The V gene's germline CDR1 is LGHDT and CDR2 YNNKEL (reference sequence). CDR3 nucleotides: TGTGCCAGCAGCCAAGATATGGGGACCACTGAAGCTTTCTTT. This sequence encodes CASSQDMGTTEAFF.

The table lists this clone with a count of one. A read error may produce the germline difference seen at one junction end. The chain employs TRBV2 and TRBJ1-2; D is unclear. Germline loops: CDR1 SNHLY, CDR2 FYNNEI. This CDR3 contains 12 residues. CDR3 coding DNA: TGTGCCAGCAGAGGGTCTAGCGGACCCTTCTACTTC. Its protein is CASRGSSGPFYF.

The chain recombines TRBV4-1 with TRBJ1-2, with TRBD1 matching over 12 bases. This CDR3 comprises 14 residues. Germline CDR1 reads MGHRA; CDR2 reads YSYEKL. Losses at the gene ends were 7 bases for V and 6 bases for J; bases not matched to a gene: 6. The CDR3 bases are TGCGCCAGCACTAAAGGGACAGGGGGCGATGGCTACACCTTC. Translating gives CASTKGTGGDGYTF.

The chain uses TRBV18 and TRBJ2-2; D not resolved. Germline CDR1 is KGHSH and CDR2 is LQKENI. This CDR3 has 17 amino acids. V was cut by 0 bases and J by 1 base, with 12 bases left in between. The CDR3 DNA follows: TGTGCCAGCTCACCACCCATTTGGCAGGAGAACACCGGGGAGCTGTTTTTT. Translating it yields CASSPPIWQENTGELFF.

This rearrangement joins TRBV6-5 to TRBJ1-2; D unresolved. V lost 6 bases and J 4 bases, leaving 15 bases between the germline ends. The CDR3 contains 14 residues. The germline gives CDR1 MNHEY, CDR2 SVGAGI. The CDR3 loop reads CASRAEPPSYGYTF. The CDR3 DNA follows: TGTGCCAGCAGGGCTGAGCCCCCGAGCTATGGCTACACCTTC.

CDR3 nucleotide sequence: TGTGCCAGCAGCTTTTCAGGGGGGTATGAGCAGTTCTTC. Translating gives CASSFSGGYEQFF. This chain connects TRBV7-9 to TRBJ2-1; a weak D match, TRBD1 (7 bases). The V and J ends lost 3 bases and 8 bases respectively, with 11 bases between them. CDR1 and CDR2 (germline): SEHNR, FQNEAQ (reference sequence). The CDR3 runs 13 residues.

The chain links TRBV6-6 to TRBJ2-3; D unclear. This CDR3 comprises 11 residues. Trimming shortened V by 5 bases and J by 2 bases, and 2 bases separated the two germline ends. From germline, CDR1 is MNHNY and CDR2 SVGAGI (reference sequence). The CDR3 sequence is CASSNTDTQYF. The CDR3 DNA follows: TGTGCCAGCAGTAACACAGATACGCAGTATTTT.

The rearrangement joins TRBV24-1 to TRBJ1-2, with 9 bases aligning to TRBD1. Trimming took 2 bases from V and 3 from J; bases not matched to a gene: 3. The germline CDR1 and CDR2 sequences are KGHDR and SFDVKD. The CDR3 is 15 amino acids. The CDR3 region has the DNA TGTGCCACCAGTGATTCGCACAGGGGGCACTATGGCTACACCTTC. It codes for CATSDSHRGHYGYTF.

V and J are TRBV29-1 and TRBJ1-5, with D hard to call. The CDR3 is made up of 14 amino acids. CDR1 is SQVTM and CDR2 is ANQGSEA in the germline V gene. Trimming removed 7 bases at V and 3 bases at J, with 16 bases between. The CDR3 DNA is TGCAGCGCCCTGGTTGGGAATCCCAATCAGCCCCAGCATTTT. Residues: CSALVGNPNQPQHF.

This clone was counted once. This chain uses TRBV28 with TRBJ2-7; 9 bases fit TRBD1. CDR1 and CDR2 from the germline V gene are MDHEN and SYDVKM. The CDR3 length is 17 residues. With V trimmed by 1 base and J by 2 bases, 9 bases remained unmatched. The DNA of the CDR3 is TGTGCCAGCAGTTTATACCTTCGGACAGGGGATGCCTACGAGCAGTACTTC. Amino acid sequence: CASSLYLRTGDAYEQYF. Filled out from reference TRBV28 and TRBJ2-7, the complete variable domain reads DVKVTQSSRYLVKRTGEKVFLECVQDMDHENMFWYRQDPGLGLRLIYFSYDVKMKEKGDIPEGYSVSREKKERFSLILESASTNQTSMYLCASSLYLRTGDAYEQYFGPGTRLTVT.

V usage is TRBV18 and J usage is TRBJ1-1; D remains ambiguous. Germline CDR1 KGHSH, CDR2 LQKENI. This CDR3 is 13 amino acids long. The V end lost 3 bases, the J end lost 4 bases, and 9 bases lay between the germline ends. The DNA of the CDR3 is TGTGCCAGCTCACCTGGTGCGACCACTGAAGCTTTCTTT. Translation gives CASSPGATTEAFF.

J is TRBJ2-7 and V is TRBV9; 9 bases match TRBD1. The V gene end was trimmed by 3 bases and the J gene end by 4 bases; junction bases not matched to a gene: 5. The CDR3 is 14 residues long. Germline loops: CDR1 SGDLS, CDR2 YYNGEE. The CDR3 DNA sequence: TGTGCCAGCAGCGAAGCGGACAGGGGATACGAGCAGTACTTC. As protein: CASSEADRGYEQYF.